The clone carrying this TCR beta chain was detected many times. What it recognizes is unknown. Amplification yielded TCR beta CDR3 regions, with RNA transcripts as the source. HTBI primers were employed in a first-round RT-PCR of the TCR CDR3. TCRdb re-called the multiplex PCR reads through MiXCR, storing one row per CDR3 protein. The sample consists of about 380,000 distinct CDR3 sequences, around 18% of them appearing once. The length of the CDR3 is 12 residues. Germline V gene sequence: CDR1 MNHNS, CDR2 SASEGT. Trimming took 10 bases from V and 0 from J, leaving 10 bases between them. In the ophthalmopathy cohort, Clinical Activity Score was at least 3, NOSPECS grade at least 4, and duration under 3 months. This record comes from a study of T cells in Graves' hyperthyroidism and ophthalmopathy. Points from the study as a whole: Median prediction lead before ophthalmopathy onset was about 6.7 months with the model. Appearing also in blood were most of the thyroid clonotypes expanded above 0.001. Researchers report that a 13 V-J model separated ophthalmopathy from stable hyperthyroidism.

The source of this sequence is a man between 18 and 29 years old with Graves' ophthalmopathy. The sequenced material came from blood. The chain links TRBV6-1 to TRBJ2-7, with D tentatively TRBD2 (5 bases). DNA of the CDR3: TGTGCCAAAATAGCGAACTCCTACGAGCAGTACTTC. Its protein is CAKIANSYEQYF.